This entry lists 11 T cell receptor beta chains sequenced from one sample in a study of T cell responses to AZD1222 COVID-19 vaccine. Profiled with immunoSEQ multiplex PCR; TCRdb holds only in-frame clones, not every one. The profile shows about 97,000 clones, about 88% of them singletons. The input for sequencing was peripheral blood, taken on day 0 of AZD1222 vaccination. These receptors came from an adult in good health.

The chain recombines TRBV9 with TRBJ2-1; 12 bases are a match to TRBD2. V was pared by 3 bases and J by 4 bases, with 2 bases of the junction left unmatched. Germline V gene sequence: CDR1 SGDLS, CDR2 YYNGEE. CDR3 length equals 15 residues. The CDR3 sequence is CASSALAGGYNEQFF. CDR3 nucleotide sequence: TGTGCCAGCAGCGCGCTAGCGGGGGGGTACAATGAGCAGTTCTTC. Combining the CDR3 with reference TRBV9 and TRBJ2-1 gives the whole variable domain DSGVTQTPKHLITATGQRVTLRCSPRSGDLSVYWYQQSLDQGLQFLIQYYNGEERAKGNILERFSAQQFPDLHSELNLSSLELGDSALYFCASSALAGGYNEQFFGPGTRLTVL.

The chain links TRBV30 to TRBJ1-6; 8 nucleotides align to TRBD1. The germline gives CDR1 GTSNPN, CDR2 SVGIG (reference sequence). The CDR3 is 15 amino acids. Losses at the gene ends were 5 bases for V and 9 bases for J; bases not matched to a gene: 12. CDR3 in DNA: TGTGCCTGGCAGAAGCCAGGGACAGGAAGTTCACCCCTCCACTTT. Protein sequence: CAWQKPGTGSSPLHF.

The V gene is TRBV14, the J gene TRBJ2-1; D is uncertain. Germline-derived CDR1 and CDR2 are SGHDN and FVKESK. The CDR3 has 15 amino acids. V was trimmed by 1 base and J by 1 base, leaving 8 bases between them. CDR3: CASSQVKRSYNEQFF. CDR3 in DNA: TGTGCCAGCAGCCAAGTTAAACGGTCCTACAATGAGCAGTTCTTC.

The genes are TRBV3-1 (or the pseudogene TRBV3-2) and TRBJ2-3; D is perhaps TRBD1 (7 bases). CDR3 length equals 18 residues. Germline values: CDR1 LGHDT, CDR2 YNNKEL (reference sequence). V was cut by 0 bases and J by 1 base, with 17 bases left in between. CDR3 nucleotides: TGTGCCAGCAGCCAAGATAGGGGGCGGGGTTCCGGCACAGATACGCAGTATTTT. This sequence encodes CASSQDRGRGSGTDTQYF.

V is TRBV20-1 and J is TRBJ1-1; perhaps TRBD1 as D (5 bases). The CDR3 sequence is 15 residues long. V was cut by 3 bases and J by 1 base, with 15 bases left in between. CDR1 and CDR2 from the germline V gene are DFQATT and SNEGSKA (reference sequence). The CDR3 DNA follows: TGCAGTGCTAGTCGGGGGAACCCACGGAACACTGAAGCTTTCTTT. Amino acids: CSASRGNPRNTEAFF.

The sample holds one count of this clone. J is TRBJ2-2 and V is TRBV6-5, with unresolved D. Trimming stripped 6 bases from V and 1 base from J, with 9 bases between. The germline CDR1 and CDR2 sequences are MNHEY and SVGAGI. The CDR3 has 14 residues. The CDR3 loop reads CASRGRLNTGELFF. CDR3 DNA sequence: TGTGCCAGCAGGGGCAGGTTGAACACCGGGGAGCTGTTTTTT.

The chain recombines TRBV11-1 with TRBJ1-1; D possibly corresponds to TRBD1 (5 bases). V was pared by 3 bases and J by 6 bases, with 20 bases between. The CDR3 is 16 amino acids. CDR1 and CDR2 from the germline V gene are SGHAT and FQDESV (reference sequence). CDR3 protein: CASSFGGRPIGAEAFF. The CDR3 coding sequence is TGTGCCAGCAGCTTTGGGGGACGCCCCATTGGGGCTGAAGCTTTCTTT. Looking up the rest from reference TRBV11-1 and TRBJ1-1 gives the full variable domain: EAEVAQSPRYKITEKSQAVAFWCDPISGHATLYWYRQILGQGPELLVQFQDESVVDDSQLPKDRFSAERLKGVDSTLKIQPAELGDSAMYLCASSFGGRPIGAEAFFGQGTRLTVV.

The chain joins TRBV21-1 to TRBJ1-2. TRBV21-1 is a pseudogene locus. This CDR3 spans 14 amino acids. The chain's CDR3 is CASSNYTDEYGYTF. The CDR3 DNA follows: TGTGCCAGCAGCAACTACACCGACGAGTATGGCTACACCTTC.

The CDR3 is CASSQSLNTEAFF. DNA for the CDR3: TGTGCCAGTAGCCAGTCCTTGAACACTGAAGCTTTCTTT. The chain recombines TRBV19 with TRBJ1-1; no reliable D call. There are 13 residues in the CDR3. The V and J ends lost 6 bases and 0 bases respectively, with 8 bases between them. Germline V lookup: CDR1 LNHDA, CDR2 SQIVND (reference sequence).

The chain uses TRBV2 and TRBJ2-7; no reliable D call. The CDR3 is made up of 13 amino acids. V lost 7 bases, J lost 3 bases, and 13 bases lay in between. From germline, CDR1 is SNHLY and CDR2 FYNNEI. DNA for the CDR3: TGTGCCAGCAACGAGCGAGGACGCTACGAGCAGTACTTC. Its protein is CASNERGRYEQYF.

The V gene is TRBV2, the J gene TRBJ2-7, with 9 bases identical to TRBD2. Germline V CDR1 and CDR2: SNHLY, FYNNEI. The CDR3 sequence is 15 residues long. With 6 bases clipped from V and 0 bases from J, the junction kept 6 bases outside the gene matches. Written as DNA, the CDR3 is TGTGCCAGCAGGCCGGGAGCGGGGGGCTCCTACGAGCAGTACTTC. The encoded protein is CASRPGAGGSYEQYF.